Only one count was recorded for the clone carrying this T cell receptor beta chain. Its specificity is unknown. The data derive from a study of CD8+CD57+ T cells in acquired aplastic anemia. On the study more broadly: About 10 million reads, on average, were obtained for CD4+ cells from healthy donors. Whole-study results and caveats: Patients and controls were found to share roughly 31 CD8+ CDR3 sequences.

Genomic DNA was employed as the template in profiling TCR beta VDJ and CDR3. MiXCR, applied by TCRdb to the reads, yields one record per CDR3 protein. Among a few hundred thousand distinct CDR3 sequences listed, 60% to 65% were seen once. The sequencing sample was made of sorted CD4+, CD8+, or CD8+CD57+ T cells (not recorded which) from PBMCs. This TCR came from a human donor in good health.

As DNA, the CDR3 is TGTGCCAGCAGTCCTGGGGACGGGGGAGACAATCAGCCCCAGCATTTT. Translating gives CASSPGDGGDNQPQHF. The chain combines TRBV6-1 with TRBJ1-5, with D maybe TRBD1 (5 bases). This CDR3 contains 16 residues. The germline V and J ends were trimmed by 5 bases and 3 bases, with 17 bases remaining between them. Per germline, CDR1 MNHNS and CDR2 SASEGT.